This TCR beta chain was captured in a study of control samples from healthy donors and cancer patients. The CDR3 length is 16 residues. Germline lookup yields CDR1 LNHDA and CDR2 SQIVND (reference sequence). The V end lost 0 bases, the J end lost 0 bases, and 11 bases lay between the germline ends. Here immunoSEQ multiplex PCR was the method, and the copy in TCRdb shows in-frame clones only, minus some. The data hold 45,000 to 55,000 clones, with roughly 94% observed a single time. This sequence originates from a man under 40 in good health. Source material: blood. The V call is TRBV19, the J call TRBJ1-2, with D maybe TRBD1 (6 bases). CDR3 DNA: TGTGCCAGTAGTATAGACGGACAGAGGCCTAACTATGGCTACACCTTC. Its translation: CASSIDGQRPNYGYTF.